These T cell receptor beta chains were read from a single sample in a study of blood T cell repertoires in COVID-19. Clones were read by immunoSEQ multiplex PCR, and TCRdb kept only the in-frame ones, dropping some. Of tens of thousands of clones in the sample, roughly four fifths were seen once. Sequenced input: peripheral blood. These TCRs come from a man aged 45-65 years with acute or convalescent COVID-19. The conserved cysteine and the conserved F or W are not part of the CDR3 here. A D gene is named only where the DNA matches it firmly.

SVEDRGQAKNIQY,TRBJ2-4,TRBV29-1,TRBD1
ASSVGQRHPDNEQF,TRBJ2-1,TRBV9,-
ASSSGTGSGGANVLT,TRBJ2-6,TRBV5-4,TRBD1
ASSDRGRTEAF,TRBJ1-1,TRBV14,TRBD1
ASSLALSPSLYTGELF,TRBJ2-2,TRBV7-6,-
ASSQNRVTGGELF,TRBJ2-2,TRBV4-3,-
ASSDLAGGETQY,TRBJ2-5,TRBV9,TRBD2
ASRFGFQETQY,TRBJ2-5,TRBV5-6,-
ASSHEGARLNEQF,TRBJ2-1,TRBV6-5,TRBD1
ASSVALGQGFGVGPGYT,TRBJ1-2,TRBV7-6,TRBD1
ASSQDWLAGDNEQF,TRBJ2-1,TRBV4-3,TRBD2
ASSLRGSANEKLF,TRBJ1-4,TRBV28,-
ASQGSDQPQH,TRBJ1-5,TRBV28,-
ASSLGQAVAEEQY,TRBJ2-7,TRBV13,-
ASSLVKTGFVSTDTQY,TRBJ2-3,TRBV7-2,-
ASSLMGGGVQETQY,TRBJ2-5,TRBV7-2,TRBD2
ASSTGTGVGDTQY,TRBJ2-3,TRBV7-9,TRBD1
ASSLATGGNTGELF,TRBJ2-2,TRBV7-9,TRBD1
ASSFRGGNTIY,TRBJ1-3,TRBV12-3/TRBV12-4,-
ASSTGTPYEQY,TRBJ2-7,TRBV7-9,-
ASSKDSYTEAF,TRBJ1-1,TRBV11-3,-
ASSARTSGGYEQY,TRBJ2-7,TRBV7-8,TRBD2